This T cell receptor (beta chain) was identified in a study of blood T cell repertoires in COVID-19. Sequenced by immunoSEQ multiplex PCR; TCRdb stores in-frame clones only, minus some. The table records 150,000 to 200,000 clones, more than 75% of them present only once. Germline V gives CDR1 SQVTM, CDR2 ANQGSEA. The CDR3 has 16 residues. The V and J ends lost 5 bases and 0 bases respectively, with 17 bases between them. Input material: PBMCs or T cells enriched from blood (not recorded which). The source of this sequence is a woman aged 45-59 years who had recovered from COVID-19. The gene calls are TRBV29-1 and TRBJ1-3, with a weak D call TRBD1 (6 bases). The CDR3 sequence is CSVPGGGVNSGNTIYF. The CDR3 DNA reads TGCAGCGTTCCCGGAGGGGGGGTCAACTCTGGAAACACCATATATTTT. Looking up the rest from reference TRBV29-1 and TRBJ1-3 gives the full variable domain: SAVISQKPSRDICQRGTSLTIQCQVDSQVTMMFWYRQQPGQSLTLIATANQGSEATYESGFVIDKFPISRPNLTFSTLTVSNMSPEDSSIYLCSVPGGGVNSGNTIYFGEGSWLTVV.